The present T cell receptor beta chain was sequenced within a study of blood T cell repertoires in COVID-19. On the study more broadly: Sites in the United States, Italy and Spain provided acute and convalescent COVID-19 samples. Sources were T cells, B-cell-depleted T cells, or PBMCs; the material itself was cDNA or gDNA.

The recovered donors of Cohort 3 showed two negative PCRs, clearance, or symptom resolution. As handled by the study authors: Amplification of reference gene primers was used by the study to estimate nucleated cell counts. The data were produced by immunoSEQ multiplex PCR, yet TCRdb's version contains in-frame clones alone and is incomplete. The DNA gave D and trimming, while V, J and clone size come from that table. The sample consists of around 450,000 clones, roughly 91% of them appearing once. This CDR3 has 12 residues. Germline loops: CDR1 GTSNPN, CDR2 SVGIG (reference sequence). V lost 7 bases and J lost 3, with 12 bases in between.

The source is a man younger than 30 who had recovered from COVID-19. V and J are TRBV30 and TRBJ1-1; the D is unclear. Sequencing input: PBMCs or T cells enriched from blood (not recorded which). The CDR3 is CASSPLDTEAFF. The CDR3 nucleotides are TGTGCCTCCTCCCCCCTTGACACTGAAGCTTTCTTT.